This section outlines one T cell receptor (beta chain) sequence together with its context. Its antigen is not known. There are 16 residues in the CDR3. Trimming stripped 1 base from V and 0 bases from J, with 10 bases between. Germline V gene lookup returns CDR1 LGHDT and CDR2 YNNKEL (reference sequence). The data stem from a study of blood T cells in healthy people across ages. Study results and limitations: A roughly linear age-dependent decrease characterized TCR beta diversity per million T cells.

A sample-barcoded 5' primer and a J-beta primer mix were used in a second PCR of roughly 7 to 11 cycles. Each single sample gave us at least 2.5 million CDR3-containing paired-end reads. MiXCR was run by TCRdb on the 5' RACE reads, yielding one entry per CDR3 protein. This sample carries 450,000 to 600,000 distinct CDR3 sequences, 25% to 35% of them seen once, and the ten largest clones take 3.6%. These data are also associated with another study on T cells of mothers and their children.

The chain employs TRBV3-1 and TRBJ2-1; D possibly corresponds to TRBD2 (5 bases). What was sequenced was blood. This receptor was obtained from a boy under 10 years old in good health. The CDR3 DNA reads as TGTGCCAGCAGCCAAGCGGACTTGACCTCCTACAATGAGCAGTTCTTC. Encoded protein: CASSQADLTSYNEQFF.